This TCR beta chain was captured by sequencing in a study of early T cells in non-severe SARS-CoV-2 infection. This clonotype was found many times. Tagging with unique molecular identifiers was applied to individual cDNA molecules. Each CDR3 protein is one row after TCRdb ran MiXCR on the 5' RACE reads. The sample records over 50,000 distinct CDR3 sequences, 10% to 14% being singletons. The CDR3 consists of 16 residues. Trimming removed 0 bases from V and 0 bases from J; junction bases left unmatched: 2. The germline gives CDR1 SGDLS, CDR2 YYNGEE. The sequenced sample consisted of whole blood. The chain joins TRBV9 to TRBJ1-4, with TRBD1 identical over 7 bases. The TCR comes from an adult who was a healthcare worker with PCR-confirmed SARS-CoV-2 infection or an uninfected control (not recorded which). Written as DNA, the CDR3 is TGTGCCAGCAGCGTAGAGGGGGCCGCAACTAATGAAAAACTGTTTTTT. Its translation is CASSVEGAATNEKLFF.